This passage covers 31 T cell receptor beta chains from one sample sequenced in a study of a mutant IDH1 vaccine in newly diagnosed glioma. Regarding time point: week 23, last vaccination. With topical imiquimod, each dose of the vaccine consisted of 300 ug of mutant IDH1 20-mer peptide. The antigens for these receptors are not known. Sequencing was performed with immunoSEQ multiplex PCR; in TCRdb, only in-frame clones are kept and a portion is missing. This sample carries 60,000 or so clones, around 84% of them seen once, and the ten largest clones take less than 5%. Sequences were derived from PBMCs, sampled from a glioma patient whose treatment included an IDH1 peptide vaccine. The source is a man in his thirties or forties with glioma.

The chain joins TRBV6-1 to TRBJ1-1, with a tentative D call TRBD1 (5 bases). From germline, CDR1 is MNHNS and CDR2 SASEGT. The CDR3 loop spans 15 amino acids. The germline V and J ends were trimmed by 7 bases and 0 bases, with 15 bases remaining between them. CDR3 loop: CASTPTGLLNTEAFF. CDR3 bases: TGTGCCAGCACACCGACGGGGCTACTGAACACTGAAGCTTTCTTT.

This chain connects TRBV7-8 to TRBJ1-2; TRBD1 matches at 7 bases. This CDR3 spans 15 amino acids. The J segment lost 5 bases and the V segment lost 1 base, leaving 7 bases of the junction unmatched. The germline V gene encodes CDR1 SGHVS and CDR2 FQNEAQ. The CDR3, as DNA: TGTGCCAGCAGCTTAGTACCTGGGACAGAGTATGGCTACACCTTC. Translation gives CASSLVPGTEYGYTF.

The chain recombines TRBV18 with TRBJ1-3, with D unresolved. The CDR3 runs 13 residues. Deletions cut 6 bases from V and 4 bases from J, with 10 bases between. From germline, CDR1 is KGHSH and CDR2 LQKENI. CDR3 sequence reads: CASSRGLGNTIYF. The DNA of the CDR3 is TGTGCCAGCTCCCGAGGACTCGGAAACACCATATATTTT.

This clone came up a few times. The chain couples TRBV2 to TRBJ1-5; 7 positions match TRBD1. Looked up from germline, CDR1 is SNHLY and CDR2 is FYNNEI. With V trimmed by 8 bases and J by 3 bases, 7 bases remained unmatched. The CDR3 totals 14 residues. The CDR3 sequence is CASEPGQNNQPQHF. CDR3 DNA: TGTGCCAGCGAACCGGGACAGAACAATCAGCCCCAGCATTTT. Filled out from reference TRBV2 and TRBJ1-5, the complete variable domain reads EPEVTQTPSHQVTQMGQEVILRCVPISNHLYFYWYRQILGQKVEFLVSFYNNEISEKSEIFDDQFSVERPDGSNFTLKIRSTKLEDSAMYFCASEPGQNNQPQHFGDGTRLSIL.

The chain employs TRBV2 and TRBJ1-2; 7 nucleotides agree with TRBD1. There are 15 residues in the CDR3. Germline loops: CDR1 SNHLY, CDR2 FYNNEI. The V segment lost 3 bases and the J segment 1 base; nucleotides outside the gene matches: 5. The CDR3 reads CASSEAQGSNYGYTF. The CDR3, as DNA: TGTGCCAGCAGTGAGGCACAGGGGAGTAACTATGGCTACACCTTC.

The chain couples TRBV11-2 to TRBJ2-3; 10 nucleotides line up with TRBD2. Trimming removed 7 bases from V and 4 bases from J; junction bases left unmatched: 11. This CDR3 spans 16 amino acids. The germline V gene encodes CDR1 SGHAT and CDR2 FQNNGV. The CDR3 loop is CASTQQSGGAADTQYF. The CDR3 DNA reads TGTGCCAGCACCCAACAGAGCGGGGGGGCAGCAGATACGCAGTATTTT. Using reference TRBV11-2 and TRBJ2-3 for the parts outside the CDR3, the full variable domain is EAGVAQSPRYKIIEKRQSVAFWCNPISGHATLYWYQQILGQGPKLLIQFQNNGVVDDSQLPKDRFSAERLKGVDSTLKIQPAKLEDSAVYLCASTQQSGGAADTQYFGPGTRLTVL.

CDR3 nucleotide sequence: TGTGCCAGCAGCTTAGCCCTATTGAGGACAGGGGTGAACACTGAAGCTTTCTTT. This sequence encodes CASSLALLRTGVNTEAFF. J is TRBJ1-1 and V is TRBV7-9; 9 positions match TRBD1. With V trimmed by 0 bases and J by 0 bases, 8 bases remained unmatched. The CDR3 is made up of 18 amino acids. Germline loops: CDR1 SEHNR, CDR2 FQNEAQ (reference sequence).

The rearrangement links TRBV5-5 to TRBJ1-4; D gene uncertain. V dropped 2 bases and J dropped 8 bases, with 10 bases sitting between them. Germline values: CDR1 SGHKS, CDR2 YYEKEE (reference sequence). The CDR3 length is 13 residues. CDR3 coding DNA: TGTGCCAGCAGCTTTGGACTAAACGAAAAACTGTTTTTT. Amino acids: CASSFGLNEKLFF.

The genes are TRBV28 and TRBJ2-1; D may be TRBD2 (5 bases). Germline values: CDR1 MDHEN, CDR2 SYDVKM. The CDR3 has 17 amino acids. The germline V and J ends were trimmed by 7 bases and 5 bases, with 24 bases remaining between them. CDR3 amino acids: CASIRTGWRNRNNEQFF. DNA of the CDR3: TGTGCCAGCATCCGGACGGGGTGGAGAAATAGGAACAATGAGCAGTTCTTC.

The J gene is TRBJ2-5, the V gene TRBV2; weak D call: TRBD1 (5 bases). The CDR3 is 14 amino acids. Trimming stripped 1 base from V and 2 bases from J, with 8 bases between. Germline V gene lookup returns CDR1 SNHLY and CDR2 FYNNEI. The CDR3 sequence is CASSEGRDQETQYF. CDR3 coding DNA: TGTGCCAGCAGTGAAGGCAGGGATCAAGAGACCCAGTACTTC.

This sequence joins TRBV11-2 and TRBJ2-1; D is ambiguous. This CDR3 has 12 residues. Germline loops: CDR1 SGHAT, CDR2 FQNNGV. Trimming took 2 bases from V and 6 from J, leaving 5 bases between them. The CDR3 loop reads CASSLKRNEQFF. CDR3 DNA sequence: TGTGCCAGCAGCTTAAAACGCAATGAGCAGTTCTTC.

This chain connects TRBV10-2 to TRBJ1-2; D remains ambiguous. The V end was cut by 2 bases, the J end by 5 bases, with 21 bases between. The CDR3 runs to 17 residues. Germline CDR1 and CDR2: WSHSY and SAAADI. CDR3 nucleotides: TGCGCCAGCAGTGAGGGTCTCTCCGTCAAAGCAGGATATGGCTACACCTTC. Amino acids: CASSEGLSVKAGYGYTF.

The genes are TRBV27 and TRBJ2-7; 7 nucleotides agree with TRBD1. This CDR3 is built from 19 residues. Germline-derived CDR1 and CDR2 are MNHEY and SMNVEV (reference sequence). The V and J ends lost 3 bases and 3 bases, in that order; junction bases with no gene match: 20. CDR3 bases: TGTGCCAGCAGTTTTCGTAAGGTCGAGGGGGCTCCTCGCTTCTACGAGCAGTACTTC. Translation: CASSFRKVEGAPRFYEQYF.

The CDR3 protein is CASSFEADTGANVLTF. As DNA, the CDR3 is TGCGCCAGCAGCTTTGAGGCGGATACTGGGGCCAACGTCCTGACTTTC. The rearrangement uses TRBV5-1 and TRBJ2-6; D gene uncertain. The CDR3 is made up of 16 amino acids. Per germline, CDR1 SGHRS and CDR2 YFSETQ. V lost 2 bases and J lost 2, with 11 bases in between.

The CDR3 is CASSLRFRGHQPQHF. Here the CDR3 DNA reads TGTGCCAGCAGCTTAAGATTCAGGGGGCATCAGCCCCAGCATTTT. The chain combines TRBV7-8 with TRBJ1-5; 8 bases align to TRBD1. Germline-derived CDR1 and CDR2 are SGHVS and FQNEAQ. The trim removed 2 bases at V and 5 bases at J, leaving 5 bases unmatched. The CDR3 contains 15 residues.

The chain links TRBV5-4 to TRBJ2-1; no definite D call. V lost 4 bases to trimming and J lost 6 bases, with 8 bases between them. The CDR3 runs 12 residues. Germline CDR1 SGHNT, CDR2 YYREEE (reference sequence). CDR3 coding DNA: TGTGCCAGCAGCCAGACCTCCAATGAGCAGTTCTTC. Its protein product is CASSQTSNEQFF.

The rearrangement links TRBV6-1 to TRBJ2-1, with TRBD2 as a possible D gene (6 bases). CDR1 is MNHNS, CDR2 SASEGT, per germline. The V end was cut by 7 bases, the J end by 5 bases, with 18 bases between. The CDR3 runs 15 residues. The CDR3 here is CASILGHGGNNEQFF. For the CDR3, the DNA is TGTGCCAGCATCTTAGGACACGGGGGAAACAATGAGCAGTTCTTC.

The chain joins TRBV5-5 to TRBJ1-5; TRBD1 is a possible D gene (5 bases). V was trimmed by 4 bases and J by 2 bases, leaving 13 bases between them. Germline values: CDR1 SGHKS, CDR2 YYEKEE (reference sequence). CDR3 length: 15 amino acids. Here the CDR3 DNA reads TGTGCCAGCAGCCGACAGACGGCGGGCAATCAGCCCCAGCATTTT. Translation gives CASSRQTAGNQPQHF.

The chain uses TRBV27 and TRBJ1-4; D ambiguous. V shed 5 bases and J shed 7 bases, with 11 bases lying between them. The CDR3 extends over 13 amino acids. Germline lookup yields CDR1 MNHEY and CDR2 SMNVEV (reference sequence). CDR3 sequence: CASSPLRFEKLFF. Here the CDR3 DNA reads TGTGCCAGCAGTCCCCTGCGATTTGAAAAACTGTTTTTT.

V gene TRBV6-6 combines with J gene TRBJ1-2; maybe TRBD1 (5 bases). The V end was cut by 7 bases, the J end by 8 bases, with 17 bases between. The germline V gene has CDR1 MNHNY and CDR2 SVGAGI (reference sequence). CDR3 size: 13 residues. CDR3 sequence: CASTKEGARGYTF. CDR3 DNA sequence: TGTGCCAGCACTAAGGAAGGGGCGCGGGGCTACACCTTC.

The chain combines TRBV7-9 with TRBJ1-1; D is undetermined. Germline CDR1 reads SEHNR; CDR2 reads FQNEAQ (reference sequence). V was shortened by 2 bases and J by 0 bases, with 10 bases between the two germline ends. The CDR3 is made up of 15 amino acids. The CDR3 DNA reads as TGTGCCAGCAGCTTAACCCTCGCGCTGAACACTGAAGCTTTCTTT. This sequence encodes CASSLTLALNTEAFF.

V is TRBV7-9 and J is TRBJ1-1, with 7 bases lining up with TRBD1. V lost 5 bases and J lost 0; bases outside the gene matches: 3. Germline assignment: CDR1 SEHNR and CDR2 FQNEAQ (reference sequence). The CDR3 runs to 14 residues. The CDR3 sequence: CASSIQGLNTEAFF. The CDR3 DNA follows: TGTGCCAGCAGCATACAGGGGCTGAACACTGAAGCTTTCTTT.

The V and J genes are TRBV19 and TRBJ1-2; D is undetermined. The length of the CDR3 is 13 residues. Germline lookup yields CDR1 LNHDA and CDR2 SQIVND (reference sequence). Trimming left V 4 bases short and J 0 bases short, with 6 bases between. The CDR3 loop reads CASSTVSNYGYTF. Written as DNA, the CDR3 is TGTGCCAGTAGTACGGTCTCTAACTATGGCTACACCTTC.

This clone was seen once. The chain joins TRBV27 to TRBJ1-1; D is unresolved. The germline V gene has CDR1 MNHEY and CDR2 SMNVEV (reference sequence). With 2 bases removed from V and 0 bases from J, the gap between germline ends came to 13 bases. The CDR3 extends over 16 amino acids. In DNA, the CDR3 is TGTGCCAGCAGTTTAGGGAAGTATCTAATGAACACTGAAGCTTTCTTT. Protein: CASSLGKYLMNTEAFF.

V is TRBV27 and J is TRBJ2-7; 8 bases agree with TRBD1. Germline V lookup: CDR1 MNHEY, CDR2 SMNVEV (reference sequence). The CDR3 sequence is 15 residues long. The ends lost 7 bases at V and 7 bases at J; junction bases unmatched: 15. CDR3 region: CASIPSRQGAWEQYF. CDR3 coding DNA: TGTGCCAGCATCCCGTCGAGGCAGGGGGCTTGGGAGCAGTACTTC.

CDR3 in DNA: TGCGCCAGCAGCCCAAGGACTAGCGGGGATTACCAAGAGACCCAGTACTTC. It codes for CASSPRTSGDYQETQYF. The gene calls are TRBV4-1 and TRBJ2-5, with 12 bases fitting TRBD2. J was trimmed by 0 bases and V by 4 bases; bases with no gene match: 6. This CDR3 spans 17 amino acids. CDR1 and CDR2 from the germline V gene are MGHRA and YSYEKL.

This clone occurred once. This chain joins TRBV28 and TRBJ2-4; TRBD1 is a possible D gene (6 bases). The germline CDR1 and CDR2 sequences are MDHEN and SYDVKM. Trimming left V 7 bases short and J 0 bases short, with 16 bases between. There are 16 residues in the CDR3. CDR3 in amino acids: CASTSRGTIAKNIQYF. Here the CDR3 DNA reads TGTGCCAGCACCTCAAGGGGGACCATAGCCAAAAACATTCAGTACTTC. The full variable domain, in which reference TRBV28 and TRBJ2-4 provide the parts outside the CDR3, is DVKVTQSSRYLVKRTGEKVFLECVQDMDHENMFWYRQDPGLGLRLIYFSYDVKMKEKGDIPEGYSVSREKKERFSLILESASTNQTSMYLCASTSRGTIAKNIQYFGAGTRLSVL.

The rearrangement uses TRBV7-9 and TRBJ1-1, with 8 bases lining up with TRBD1. J was trimmed by 1 base and V by 5 bases; bases with no gene match: 6. The germline V gene has CDR1 SEHNR and CDR2 FQNEAQ (reference sequence). CDR3 length equals 15 residues. The CDR3 DNA reads as TGTGCCAGCAGCCTCTACAGGGGGGAGAACACTGAAGCTTTCTTT. Its translation is CASSLYRGENTEAFF.

V usage is TRBV18 and J usage is TRBJ2-5; a possible D gene is TRBD1 (5 bases). CDR1 is KGHSH, CDR2 LQKENI, per germline. V was trimmed by 1 base and J by 4 bases, leaving 7 bases between them. The CDR3 loop spans 13 amino acids. CDR3 amino acids: CASSPHQGETQYF. The CDR3, as DNA: TGTGCCAGCTCACCACATCAGGGAGAGACCCAGTACTTC.

As for this clone: A read error may account for a junction end that differs from germline. The rearrangement joins TRBV6-5 to TRBJ2-2; perhaps D is TRBD1 or TRBD2 (5 bases each). Germline V gives CDR1 MNHEY, CDR2 SVGAGI. CDR3 length: 16 residues. The CDR3 protein is CASSSSGTANTRELFF. The CDR3 DNA is TGTGCCAGCAGTTCTTCCGGGACGGCGAACACCAGGGAGCTGTTTTTT.

This clone was picked up one time. The rearrangement uses TRBV11-2 and TRBJ2-7; TRBD1 matches 7 bases. The CDR3 length is 16 residues. Trimming removed 4 bases from V and 4 bases from J; junction bases left unmatched: 13. Germline loops: CDR1 SGHAT, CDR2 FQNNGV. The CDR3: CASSSRSDREAYEQYF. In DNA, the CDR3 is TGTGCCAGCAGCTCACGGTCCGACAGGGAAGCATACGAGCAGTACTTC.